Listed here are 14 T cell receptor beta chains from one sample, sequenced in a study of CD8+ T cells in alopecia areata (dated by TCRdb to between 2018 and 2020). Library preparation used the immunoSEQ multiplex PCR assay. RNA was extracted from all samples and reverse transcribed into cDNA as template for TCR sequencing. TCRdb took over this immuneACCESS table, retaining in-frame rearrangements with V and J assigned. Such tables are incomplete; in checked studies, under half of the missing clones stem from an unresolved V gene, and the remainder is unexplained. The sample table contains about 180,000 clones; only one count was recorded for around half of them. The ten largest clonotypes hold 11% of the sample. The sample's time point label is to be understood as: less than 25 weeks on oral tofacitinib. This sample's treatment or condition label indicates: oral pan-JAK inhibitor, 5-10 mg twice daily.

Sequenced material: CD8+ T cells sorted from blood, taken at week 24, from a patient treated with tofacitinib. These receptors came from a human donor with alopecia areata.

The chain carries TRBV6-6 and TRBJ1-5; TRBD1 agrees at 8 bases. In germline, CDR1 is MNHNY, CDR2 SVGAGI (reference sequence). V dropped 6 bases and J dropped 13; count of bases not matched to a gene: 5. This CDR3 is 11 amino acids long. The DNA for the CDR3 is TGTGCCAGCAGCCTCCGGGACAGGCAGCATTTT. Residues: CASSLRDRQHF.

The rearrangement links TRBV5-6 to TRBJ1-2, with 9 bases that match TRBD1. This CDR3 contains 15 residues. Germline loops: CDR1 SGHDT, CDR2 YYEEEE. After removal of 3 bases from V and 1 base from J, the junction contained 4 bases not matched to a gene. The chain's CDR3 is CASSSGTGSNYGYTF. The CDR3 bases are TGTGCCAGCAGCTCCGGGACAGGGAGTAACTATGGCTACACCTTC.

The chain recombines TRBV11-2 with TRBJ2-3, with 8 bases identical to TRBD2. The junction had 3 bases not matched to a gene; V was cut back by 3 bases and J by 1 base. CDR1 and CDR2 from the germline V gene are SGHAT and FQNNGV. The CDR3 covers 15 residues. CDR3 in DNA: TGTGCCAGCAGCTTGACTAGCGCCGGCACAGATACGCAGTATTTT. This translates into CASSLTSAGTDTQYF.

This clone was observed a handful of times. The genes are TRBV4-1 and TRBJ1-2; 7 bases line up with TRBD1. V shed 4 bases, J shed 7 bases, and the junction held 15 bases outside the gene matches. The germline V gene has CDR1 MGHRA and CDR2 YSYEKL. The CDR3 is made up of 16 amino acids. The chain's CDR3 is CASSPTRGGGGSGYTF. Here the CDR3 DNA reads TGCGCCAGCAGCCCAACGAGGGGAGGGGGCGGTTCTGGCTACACCTTC.

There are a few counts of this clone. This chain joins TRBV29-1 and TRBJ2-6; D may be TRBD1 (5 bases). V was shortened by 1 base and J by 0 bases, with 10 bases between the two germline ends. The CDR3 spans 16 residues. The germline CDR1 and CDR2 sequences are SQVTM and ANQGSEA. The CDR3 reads CSVEADSYSGANVLTF. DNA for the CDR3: TGCAGCGTTGAAGCCGACAGCTACTCTGGGGCCAACGTCCTGACTTTC.

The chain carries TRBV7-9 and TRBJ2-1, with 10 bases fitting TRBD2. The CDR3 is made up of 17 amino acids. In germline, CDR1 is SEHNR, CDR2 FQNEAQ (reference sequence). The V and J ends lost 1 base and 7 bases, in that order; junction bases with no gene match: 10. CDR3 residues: CASSLDRLAGAGNEQFF. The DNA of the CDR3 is TGTGCCAGCAGCTTAGATCGGCTAGCGGGGGCTGGGAATGAGCAGTTCTTC. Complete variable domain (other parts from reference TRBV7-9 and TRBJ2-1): DTGVSQNPRHKITKRGQNVTFRCDPISEHNRLYWYRQTLGQGPEFLTYFQNEAQLEKSRLLSDRFSAERPKGSFSTLEIQRTEQGDSAMYLCASSLDRLAGAGNEQFFGPGTRLTVL.

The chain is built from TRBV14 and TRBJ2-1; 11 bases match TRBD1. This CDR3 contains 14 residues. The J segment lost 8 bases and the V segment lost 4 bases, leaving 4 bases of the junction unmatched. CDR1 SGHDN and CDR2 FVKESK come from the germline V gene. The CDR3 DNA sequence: TGTGCCAGCAGCCGGACAGGGGGCTGGTATGAGCAGTTCTTC. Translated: CASSRTGGWYEQFF. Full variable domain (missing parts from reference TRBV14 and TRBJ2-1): EAGVTQFPSHSVIEKGQTVTLRCDPISGHDNLYWYRRVMGKEIKFLLHFVKESKQDESGMPNNRFLAERTGGTYSTLKVQPAELEDSGVYFCASSRTGGWYEQFFGPGTRLTVL.

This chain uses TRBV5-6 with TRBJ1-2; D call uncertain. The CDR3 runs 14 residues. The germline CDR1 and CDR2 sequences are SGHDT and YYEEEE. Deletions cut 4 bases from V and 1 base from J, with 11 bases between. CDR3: CASSPLESNYGYTF. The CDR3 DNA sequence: TGTGCCAGCAGCCCTCTCGAAAGTAACTATGGCTACACCTTC.

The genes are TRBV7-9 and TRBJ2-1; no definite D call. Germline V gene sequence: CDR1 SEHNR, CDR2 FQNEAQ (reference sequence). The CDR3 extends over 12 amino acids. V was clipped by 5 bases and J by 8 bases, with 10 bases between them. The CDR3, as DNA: TGTGCCAGCAGCACCGGTGGGTATGAGCAGTTCTTC. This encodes CASSTGGYEQFF.

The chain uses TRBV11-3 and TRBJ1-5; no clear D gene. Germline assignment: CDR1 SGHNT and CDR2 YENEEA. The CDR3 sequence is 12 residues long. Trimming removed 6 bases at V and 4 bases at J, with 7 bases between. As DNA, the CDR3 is TGTGCCAGCAGTTCAGGAAATCAGCCCCAGCATTTT. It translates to CASSSGNQPQHF.

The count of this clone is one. The CDR3 DNA reads as TGTGCCAGCAGCTTACTAGCGATCGCTTCAGATACGCAGTATTTT. Encoded protein: CASSLLAIASDTQYF. The rearrangement uses TRBV7-6 and TRBJ2-3, with D perhaps matching TRBD2 (6 bases). The CDR3 totals 15 residues. V shed 2 bases and J shed 4 bases, with 13 bases lying between them. The germline gives CDR1 SGHVS, CDR2 FNYEAQ.

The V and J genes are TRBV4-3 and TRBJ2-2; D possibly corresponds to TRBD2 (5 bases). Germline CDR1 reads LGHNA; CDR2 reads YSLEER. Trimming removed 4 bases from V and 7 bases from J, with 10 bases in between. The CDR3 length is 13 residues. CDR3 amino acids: CASSPYGDGELFF. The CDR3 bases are TGCGCCAGCAGCCCCTACGGGGACGGGGAGCTGTTTTTT.

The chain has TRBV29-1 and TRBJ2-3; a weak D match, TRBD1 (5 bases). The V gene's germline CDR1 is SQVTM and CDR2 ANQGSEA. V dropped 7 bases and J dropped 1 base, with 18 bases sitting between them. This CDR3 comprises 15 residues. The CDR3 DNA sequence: TGCAGCGCCAACGTAGGGGCTTCGGGCACAGATACGCAGTATTTT. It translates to CSANVGASGTDTQYF.

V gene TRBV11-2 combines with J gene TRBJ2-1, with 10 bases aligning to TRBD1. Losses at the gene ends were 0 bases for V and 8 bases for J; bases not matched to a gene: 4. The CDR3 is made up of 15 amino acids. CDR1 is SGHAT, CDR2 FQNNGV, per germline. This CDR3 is CASSLDSGTGDEQFF. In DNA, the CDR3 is TGTGCCAGCAGCTTAGACAGCGGGACAGGGGATGAGCAGTTCTTC.